Following are 21 T cell receptor beta chains from one sample sequenced in a study of blood T cell repertoires in COVID-19. TCRdb keeps only in-frame clones here, not all; method: immunoSEQ multiplex PCR. The table includes over 30,000 clones, approximately 71% detected once. What was sequenced was peripheral blood. These receptors were collected from a human donor in a cohort sampled during active COVID-19.

The gene calls are TRBV4-1 and TRBJ1-5; maybe TRBD1 (6 bases). Germline values: CDR1 MGHRA, CDR2 YSYEKL. The CDR3 has 15 residues. Trimming removed 1 base at V and 4 bases at J, with 11 bases between. The CDR3 is CASSQVGGHNQPQHF. The CDR3 DNA reads TGCGCCAGCAGCCAAGTAGGGGGACATAATCAGCCCCAGCATTTT.

The V and J genes are TRBV3-1 (or the pseudogene TRBV3-2) and TRBJ2-7, with TRBD2 as a possible D gene (6 bases). The germline gives CDR1 LGHDT, CDR2 YNNKEL (reference sequence). Trimming took 11 bases from V and 5 from J, leaving 13 bases between them. This CDR3 has 11 residues. Here the CDR3 DNA reads TGTGCCGCGGGACGATGGGACGAGCAGTACTTC. Protein sequence: CAAGRWDEQYF.

The gene calls are TRBV7-9 and TRBJ1-3; possibly TRBD1 for D (5 bases). CDR1 is SEHNR, CDR2 FQNEAQ, per germline (reference sequence). V shed 0 bases and J shed 0 bases, with 9 bases lying between them. The CDR3 consists of 16 residues. The CDR3 protein is CASSLAQGYSGNTIYF. CDR3 DNA sequence: TGTGCCAGCAGCTTAGCGCAGGGCTACTCTGGAAACACCATATATTTT.

This clone was picked up a small number of times. The genes are TRBV19 and TRBJ1-6; 9 bases agree with TRBD1. Germline V CDR1 and CDR2: LNHDA, SQIVND (reference sequence). This CDR3 has 13 residues. After removal of 10 bases from V and 7 bases from J, the junction contained 5 bases not matched to a gene. The CDR3 coding sequence is TGTGCCACGTCCGGGACAGGGAATTCACCCCTCCACTTT. Protein product: CATSGTGNSPLHF.

V and J are TRBV2 and TRBJ1-1, with 7 positions matching TRBD1. From germline, CDR1 is SNHLY and CDR2 FYNNEI. V gave up 4 bases and J gave up 2 bases; unmatched junction bases: 4. The CDR3 spans 14 residues. In DNA form, the CDR3 reads TGTGCCAGCAGTGGGCAGGGGGGAAACACTGAAGCTTTCTTT. Amino acid sequence: CASSGQGGNTEAFF.

V usage is TRBV5-1 and J usage is TRBJ2-2, with 9 bases identical to TRBD2. J lost 3 bases, V lost 4 bases, and 7 bases had no gene match. This CDR3 is built from 16 residues. Germline V gene sequence: CDR1 SGHRS, CDR2 YFSETQ. The CDR3 region is CASSPVAGAYTGELFF. Here the CDR3 DNA reads TGCGCCAGCAGCCCTGTAGCGGGGGCCTACACCGGGGAGCTGTTTTTT.

The table lists this clone with a count of one. The chain has TRBV6-2 or TRBV6-3 and TRBJ2-7; TRBD2 matches 11 bases. V shed 5 bases and J 5 bases; nucleotides not matched to a gene: 11. The length of the CDR3 is 16 residues. Germline V gene sequence: CDR1 MNHEY, CDR2 SVGEGT. The CDR3 nucleotides read TGTGCCAGCAGTCGGATTGGGACTAGCGGAAGGAACGAGCAGTACTTC. It translates to CASSRIGTSGRNEQYF.

V is TRBV18 and J is TRBJ1-4; TRBD1 matches 12 bases. With V trimmed by 2 bases and J by 8 bases, 3 bases remained unmatched. The CDR3 is 15 amino acids. Germline values: CDR1 KGHSH, CDR2 LQKENI. The CDR3 sequence is CASSPLGQGAEKLFF. CDR3 coding DNA: TGTGCCAGCTCACCATTGGGACAGGGGGCGGAAAAACTGTTTTTT.

This chain links TRBV18 with TRBJ1-5; D not certain. Germline assignment: CDR1 KGHSH and CDR2 LQKENI. CDR3 size: 13 residues. V lost 4 bases, J lost 3 bases, and 7 bases lay in between. CDR3 region: CASSRQDNQPQHF. The CDR3 DNA reads as TGTGCCAGCTCACGGCAGGACAATCAGCCCCAGCATTTT.

The J gene is TRBJ1-1, the V gene TRBV12-3 or TRBV12-4; no definite D call. Between the trimmed V and J ends, which lost 3 bases and 4 bases, there was a span of 9 bases. The CDR3 totals 13 residues. The CDR3 loop reads CASSFTVGTEAFF. For the CDR3, the DNA is TGTGCCAGCAGTTTTACTGTCGGCACTGAAGCTTTCTTT.

This clone appeared a few times. Additional DNA sequences in this sample encode the identical CDR3. This chain uses TRBV28 with TRBJ1-2; D remains unclear. The length of the CDR3 is 11 residues. Trimming left V 4 bases short and J 4 bases short, with 4 bases between. Germline V lookup: CDR1 MDHEN, CDR2 SYDVKM. The CDR3 nucleotides read TGTGCCAGCAGTTCCCGCTATGGCTACACCTTC. It is translated as CASSSRYGYTF.

This clone was picked up many times. The rearrangement links TRBV19 to TRBJ1-2; TRBD1 matches at 9 bases. Germline values: CDR1 LNHDA, CDR2 SQIVND (reference sequence). Unmatched junction bases numbered 17, after V lost 5 bases and J lost 7 bases. The CDR3 consists of 17 residues. CDR3 sequence: CASSGSGTGIKFGGYTF. The CDR3 coding sequence is TGTGCCAGTAGTGGTTCTGGGACAGGGATAAAGTTCGGTGGCTACACCTTC.

This clone was found a few times. J is TRBJ1-2 and V is TRBV28; 8 bases line up with TRBD1. Germline CDR1 MDHEN, CDR2 SYDVKM. Trimming removed 10 bases from V and 3 bases from J; junction bases left unmatched: 7. CDR3 length: 13 amino acids. CDR3 coding DNA: TGTGCCACCTCCGAGACAGGGGACTATGGCTACACCTTC. Encoded protein: CATSETGDYGYTF.

The rearrangement uses TRBV28 and TRBJ2-7; 7 bases are a match to TRBD1. V gave up 5 bases and J gave up 0 bases; unmatched junction bases: 7. This CDR3 contains 15 residues. Germline CDR1 MDHEN, CDR2 SYDVKM. The CDR3 DNA sequence: TGTGCCAGCAGTCTAACCGGGACAGCCTCCTACGAGCAGTACTTC. It yields the protein CASSLTGTASYEQYF.

V usage is TRBV4-3 and J usage is TRBJ2-6; 8 bases match TRBD2. CDR3 length equals 17 residues. J gave up 1 base and V 5 bases, and 7 bases lay outside the gene matches. CDR1 and CDR2 from the germline V gene are LGHNA and YSLEER. CDR3 in DNA: TGCGCCAGCAGCAACCGCGGGAGGAGGTCTGGGGCCAACGTCCTGACTTTC. Protein: CASSNRGRRSGANVLTF.

The chain couples TRBV19 to TRBJ1-2, with TRBD1 matching over 7 bases. The CDR3 is made up of 13 amino acids. CDR1 is LNHDA, CDR2 SQIVND, per germline (reference sequence). J was trimmed by 5 bases and V by 6 bases; bases with no gene match: 6. This chain's CDR3 is CASSTTGSYGYTF. The CDR3 nucleotides read TGTGCCAGTAGCACGACAGGGTCATATGGCTACACCTTC.

A few counts support this clone. CDR3 coding DNA: TGTGCCAGCAGTATCTTGGAGTGGGCTTTCTTT. Translating gives CASSILEWAFF. The chain has TRBV2 and TRBJ1-1, with no clear D. The CDR3 covers 11 residues. Trimming shortened V by 5 bases and J by 11 bases, and 12 bases separated the two germline ends. CDR1 is SNHLY, CDR2 FYNNEI, per germline.

In this sample, this clone turned up a few times. The chain recombines TRBV7-9 with TRBJ2-7; 10 bases map to TRBD1. Germline V gives CDR1 SEHNR, CDR2 FQNEAQ (reference sequence). The ends lost 4 bases at V and 6 bases at J; junction bases unmatched: 12. This CDR3 spans 16 amino acids. The CDR3 DNA follows: TGTGCCAGCAGCTCGCCGGGACAGGGGTCTTTTGTCGAGCAGTACTTC. It translates to CASSSPGQGSFVEQYF. Using reference TRBV7-9 and TRBJ2-7 for the parts outside the CDR3, the full variable domain is DTGVSQNPRHKITKRGQNVTFRCDPISEHNRLYWYRQTLGQGPEFLTYFQNEAQLEKSRLLSDRFSAERPKGSFSTLEIQRTEQGDSAMYLCASSSPGQGSFVEQYFGPGTRLTVT.

This clone was seen a few times. The V and J genes are TRBV6-5 and TRBJ1-3; the D gene is possibly TRBD1 (5 bases). Germline V gene lookup returns CDR1 MNHEY and CDR2 SVGAGI. The V gene lost 7 bases and the J gene lost 0 bases, with 10 bases spanning the gap. The CDR3 extends over 14 amino acids. DNA of the CDR3: TGTGCCAGCAAGACAGTGAGCTCTGGAAACACCATATATTTT. Protein product: CASKTVSSGNTIYF.

The chain combines TRBV19 with TRBJ1-1; 9 positions match TRBD1. The CDR3 totals 17 residues. Trimming removed 3 bases from V and 2 bases from J; junction bases left unmatched: 10. Germline lookup yields CDR1 LNHDA and CDR2 SQIVND (reference sequence). The CDR3 nucleotides read TGTGCCAGTAGTATTCTTAGGACAGGGGCCTCCAACACTGAAGCTTTCTTT. Its translation is CASSILRTGASNTEAFF. Full variable domain (outside the CDR3, taken from reference TRBV19 and TRBJ1-1): DGGITQSPKYLFRKEGQNVTLSCEQNLNHDAMYWYRQDPGQGLRLIYYSQIVNDFQKGDIAEGYSVSREKKESFPLTVTSAQKNPTAFYLCASSILRTGASNTEAFFGQGTRLTVV.

The rearrangement joins TRBV6-5 to TRBJ1-1; TRBD1 aligns across 7 bases. The CDR3 length is 15 residues. Trimming took 0 bases from V and 10 from J; bases not matched to a gene: 11. CDR1 and CDR2 from the germline V gene are MNHEY and SVGAGI. CDR3 residues: CASSYSVEGAVGAFF. The DNA for the CDR3 is TGTGCCAGCAGTTACTCGGTGGAGGGGGCGGTTGGAGCTTTCTTT.